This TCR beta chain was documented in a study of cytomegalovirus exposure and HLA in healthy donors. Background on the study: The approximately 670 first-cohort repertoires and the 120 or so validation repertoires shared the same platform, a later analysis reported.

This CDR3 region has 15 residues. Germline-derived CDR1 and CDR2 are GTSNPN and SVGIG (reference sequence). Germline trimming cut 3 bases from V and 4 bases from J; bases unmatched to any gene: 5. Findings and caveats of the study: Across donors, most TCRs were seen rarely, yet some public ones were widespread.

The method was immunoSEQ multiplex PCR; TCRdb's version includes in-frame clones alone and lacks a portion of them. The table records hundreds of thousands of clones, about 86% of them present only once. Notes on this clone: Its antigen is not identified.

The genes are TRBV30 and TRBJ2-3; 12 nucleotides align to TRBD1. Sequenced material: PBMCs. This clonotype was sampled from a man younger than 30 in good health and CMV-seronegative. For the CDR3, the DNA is TGTGCCTGGAGCGCCGGGACAGGGGGCGCAGATACGCAGTATTTT. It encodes CAWSAGTGGADTQYF.